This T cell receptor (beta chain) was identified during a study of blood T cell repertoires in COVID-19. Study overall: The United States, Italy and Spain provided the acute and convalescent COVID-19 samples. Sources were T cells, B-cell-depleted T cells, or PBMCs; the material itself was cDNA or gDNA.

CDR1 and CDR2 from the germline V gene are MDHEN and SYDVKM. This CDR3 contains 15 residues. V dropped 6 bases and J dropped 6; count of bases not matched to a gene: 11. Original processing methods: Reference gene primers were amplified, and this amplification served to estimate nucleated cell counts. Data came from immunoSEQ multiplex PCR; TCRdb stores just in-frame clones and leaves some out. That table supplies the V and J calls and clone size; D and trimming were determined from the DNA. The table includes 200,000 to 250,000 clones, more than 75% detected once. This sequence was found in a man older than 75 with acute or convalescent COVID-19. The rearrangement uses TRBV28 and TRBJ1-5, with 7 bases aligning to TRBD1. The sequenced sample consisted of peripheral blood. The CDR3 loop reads CASRDFRDRSQPQHF. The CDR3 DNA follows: TGTGCCAGCAGGGATTTCCGGGACAGATCTCAGCCCCAGCATTTT. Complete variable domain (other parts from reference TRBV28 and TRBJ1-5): DVKVTQSSRYLVKRTGEKVFLECVQDMDHENMFWYRQDPGLGLRLIYFSYDVKMKEKGDIPEGYSVSREKKERFSLILESASTNQTSMYLCASRDFRDRSQPQHFGDGTRLSIL.